What follows is one TCR beta chain and its context. The data belong to a study of blood T cell repertoires in COVID-19. Sequencing was performed with immunoSEQ multiplex PCR; in TCRdb, only in-frame clones are kept and a portion is missing. The sample comprises approximately 240,000 clones, around 83% of which are singletons, and approximately 1.2% rests with the top ten. The receptor was derived from a woman in her thirties or forties with acute COVID-19. The sequencing input was PBMCs or T cells enriched from blood (not recorded which).

The CDR3 coding sequence is TGTGCCAGCGAACTAGCGTATGATACGCAGTATTTT. It translates to CASELAYDTQYF. The chain joins TRBV7-9 to TRBJ2-3; 7 bases are a match to TRBD2. This CDR3 spans 12 amino acids. Germline CDR1 is SEHNR and CDR2 is FQNEAQ (reference sequence). Trimming cost V 8 bases and J 6 bases; bases outside gene matches: 5.